This TCR beta chain was observed in a study of T cells in Graves' hyperthyroidism and ophthalmopathy. The V end was cut by 0 bases, the J end by 2 bases, with 7 bases between. CDR3 length equals 14 residues. The investigators amplified TCR beta CDR3 regions from RNA transcripts. A set of HTBI primers served as the primers for a first-round RT-PCR of the TCR CDR3. TCRdb re-called the multiplex PCR reads with MiXCR, one entry per CDR3 protein. The repertoire holds fewer than 600,000 distinct CDR3 sequences, about 14% seen once, with approximately 15% in the top ten. The sample holds many counts of this clonotype. Hyperthyroidism patients were newly diagnosed, had disease duration under 2 months, and were aged 18 to 65 years.

V is TRBV12-3 or TRBV12-4 and J is TRBJ1-1; the D is unclear. This TCR came from a woman between 40 and 55 years old with Graves' hyperthyroidism. Material for sequencing was blood. The CDR3 sequence is CASSLAQFNTEAFF. In DNA, the CDR3 is TGTGCCAGCAGTTTAGCGCAGTTCAACACTGAAGCTTTCTTT.